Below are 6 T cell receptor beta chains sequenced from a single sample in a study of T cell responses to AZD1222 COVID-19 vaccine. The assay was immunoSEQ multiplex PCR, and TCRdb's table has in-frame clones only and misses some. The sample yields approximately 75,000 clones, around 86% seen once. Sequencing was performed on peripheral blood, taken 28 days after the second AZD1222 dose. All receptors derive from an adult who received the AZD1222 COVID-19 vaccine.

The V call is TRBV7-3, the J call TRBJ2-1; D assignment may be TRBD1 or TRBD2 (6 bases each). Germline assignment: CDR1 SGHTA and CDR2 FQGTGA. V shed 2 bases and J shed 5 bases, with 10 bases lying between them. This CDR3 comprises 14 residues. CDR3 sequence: CASSLLGGNNEQFF. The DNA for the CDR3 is TGTGCCAGCAGCTTATTGGGGGGCAACAATGAGCAGTTCTTC.

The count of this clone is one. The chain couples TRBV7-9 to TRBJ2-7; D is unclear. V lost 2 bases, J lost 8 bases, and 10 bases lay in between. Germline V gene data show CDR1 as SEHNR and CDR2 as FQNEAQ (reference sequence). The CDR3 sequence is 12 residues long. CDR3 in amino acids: CASSLHPQKQYF. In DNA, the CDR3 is TGTGCCAGCAGCTTACATCCACAAAAGCAGTACTTC. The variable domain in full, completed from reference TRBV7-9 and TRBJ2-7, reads DTGVSQNPRHKITKRGQNVTFRCDPISEHNRLYWYRQTLGQGPEFLTYFQNEAQLEKSRLLSDRFSAERPKGSFSTLEIQRTEQGDSAMYLCASSLHPQKQYFGPGTRLTVT.

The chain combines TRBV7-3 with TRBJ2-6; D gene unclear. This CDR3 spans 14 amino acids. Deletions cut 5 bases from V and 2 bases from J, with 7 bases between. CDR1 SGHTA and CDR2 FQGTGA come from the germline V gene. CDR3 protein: CASSLTAGANVLTF. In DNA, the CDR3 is TGTGCCAGCAGCCTGACTGCTGGGGCCAACGTCCTGACTTTC.

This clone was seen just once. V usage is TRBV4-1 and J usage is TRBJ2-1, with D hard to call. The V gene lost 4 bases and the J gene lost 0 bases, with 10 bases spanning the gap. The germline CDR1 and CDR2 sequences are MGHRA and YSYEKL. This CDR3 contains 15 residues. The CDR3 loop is CASSLQVSSYNEQFF. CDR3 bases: TGCGCCAGCAGCCTTCAGGTGAGCTCCTACAATGAGCAGTTCTTC.

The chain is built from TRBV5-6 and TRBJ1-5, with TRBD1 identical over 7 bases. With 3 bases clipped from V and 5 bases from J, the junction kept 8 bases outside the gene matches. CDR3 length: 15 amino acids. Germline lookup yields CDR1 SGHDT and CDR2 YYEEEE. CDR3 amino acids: CASSYGTEGHQPQHF. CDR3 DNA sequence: TGTGCCAGCAGCTATGGGACAGAGGGGCATCAGCCCCAGCATTTT.

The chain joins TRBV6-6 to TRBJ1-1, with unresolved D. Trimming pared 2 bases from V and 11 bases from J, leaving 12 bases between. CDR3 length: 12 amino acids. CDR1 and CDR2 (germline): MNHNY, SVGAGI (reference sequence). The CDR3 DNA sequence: TGTGCCAGCAGTTACGTCAGTGAGTATGCTTTCTTT. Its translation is CASSYVSEYAFF.